The T cell receptor beta chain described here comes from a study of T cells expressing NK-cell markers. This CDR3 is 12 amino acids long. Germline V gene data show CDR1 as LNHDA and CDR2 as SQIVND (reference sequence). Beta-chain TCR cDNA was generated via 5'RACE template switching with UMIs. TCRdb processed the 5' RACE reads again and assigns one entry to each CDR3 protein, with no DNA. The sample data list roughly 110,000 distinct CDR3 sequences. This clonotype originated in a woman aged 18 to 75 in good health. Material: blood T cells: a sorted CD56 or NKG2C T cell subset, CD4+ or CD8+ T cells, or bulk PBMC T cells (not recorded which). The rearrangement links TRBV19 to TRBJ2-4. Here the CDR3 reads CASLGIENIQYF. The variable domain in full, with the rest retrieved from reference TRBV19 and TRBJ2-4, is DGGITQSPKYLFRKEGQNVTLSCEQNLNHDAMYWYRQDPGQGLRLIYYSQIVNDFQKGDIAEGYSVSREKKESFPLTVTSAQKNPTAFYLCASLGIENIQYFGAGTRLSVL.